This entry is about one TCR beta chain. Its target is unknown. Clones were sequenced by immunoSEQ multiplex PCR, and TCRdb holds only the in-frame ones, with some missing. The sample has about 60,000 clones; less than 85% are singletons. This sample was included in a study of a mutant IDH1 vaccine in newly diagnosed glioma. Looking at the study overall: The study gave patients eight vaccinations in weeks 1, 3, 5, 7, 11, 15, 19, 23. Every participant had undergone radiotherapy, temozolomide, or both before, and most underwent both.

This CDR3 region has 14 residues. The germline gives CDR1 SGHRS, CDR2 YFSETQ. V lost 3 bases and J 5 bases, leaving 14 bases between the germline ends. Specified time point: week 11, during vaccination. Doses consisted of 300 ug of mutant IDH1 20-mer peptide each, paired with topical imiquimod. General study points: Evidence of vaccine-induced immune responses was documented in less than 95% of patients.

The sequences come from PBMCs, collected from a glioma patient whose treatment included an IDH1 peptide vaccine. V usage is TRBV5-1 and J usage is TRBJ1-2, with no clear D. This TCR came from a woman aged 45-60 years with glioma. The CDR3 nucleotides are TGCGCCAGCAGCTCGGCAGGTGGGGAATATGGCTACACCTTC. Translation: CASSSAGGEYGYTF.